This is a list of T cell receptor beta chains from one sample in a study of T cells after posttransplantation cyclophosphamide. TCRdb keeps only in-frame clones here, not all; method: immunoSEQ multiplex PCR. This table holds a few thousand clones, over 65% found once. Source: CD4+ T cells sorted from blood, taken approximately 380 days after allogeneic stem cell transplant with posttransplant cyclophosphamide. These receptors all stem from a male patient aged 45 to 59 who received an allogeneic stem cell transplant from a related donor and was CMV-positive. Part of the T cells may come from the graft donor. CDR3s include the opening cysteine and the closing phenylalanine or tryptophan. The order of the fields is CDR3 length, clone size, J gene, V gene, D gene, CDR3 DNA, CDR3 protein. A D gene is named only where the DNA matches it firmly. Only some rows state a clone size, as once, few, many or a class for expanded clones.

cdr3_length: 12
clone_size: few
j_call: TRBJ2-4
v_call: TRBV11-2
d_call: TRBD2
cdr3_nt: TGTGCCAGCGGGACTAGCGGAAACATTCAGTACTTC
cdr3_aa: CASGTSGNIQYF

cdr3_length: 16
clone_size: NA
j_call: TRBJ1-6
v_call: TRBV10-3
d_call: TRBD1
cdr3_nt: TGTGCCATCAGTGAGTCTCGGGACAGGGCTAATTCACCCCTCCACTTT
cdr3_aa: CAISESRDRANSPLHF

cdr3_length: 12
clone_size: NA
j_call: TRBJ1-2
v_call: TRBV19
d_call: NA
cdr3_nt: TGTGCCAGTATGCAGGGGTCCTATGGCTACACCTTC
cdr3_aa: CASMQGSYGYTF

cdr3_length: 17
clone_size: NA
j_call: TRBJ1-3
v_call: TRBV27
d_call: NA
cdr3_nt: TGTGCCAGCAGGCCTAACCCTGCCAGGGCCGATGGAAACACCATATATTTT
cdr3_aa: CASRPNPARADGNTIYF

cdr3_length: 16
clone_size: NA
j_call: TRBJ2-4
v_call: TRBV6-5
d_call: TRBD1
cdr3_nt: TGTGCCAGCAGTTACTCGAAACAGGGGGCCTTCTACATTCAGTACTTC
cdr3_aa: CASSYSKQGAFYIQYF

cdr3_length: 13
clone_size: NA
j_call: TRBJ2-1
v_call: TRBV27
d_call: NA
cdr3_nt: TGTGCCAGCAGTTCCCCCCGTAACAATGAGCAGTTCTTC
cdr3_aa: CASSSPRNNEQFF

cdr3_length: 16
clone_size: once
j_call: TRBJ2-1
v_call: TRBV5-1
d_call: TRBD2
cdr3_nt: TGCGCCAGCAGCTTGACGACTAGCGGCTCCTACAATGAGCAGTTCTTC
cdr3_aa: CASSLTTSGSYNEQFF

cdr3_length: 13
clone_size: NA
j_call: TRBJ1-4
v_call: TRBV7-9
d_call: NA
cdr3_nt: TGTGCCAGCTCCTTGGGGGGGCATGAAAAACTGTTTTTT
cdr3_aa: CASSLGGHEKLFF

cdr3_length: 13
clone_size: NA
j_call: TRBJ2-1
v_call: TRBV5-4
d_call: TRBD2
cdr3_nt: TGTGCCAGCAGCCGGCAAGCGGGAGACGAGCAGTTCTTC
cdr3_aa: CASSRQAGDEQFF

cdr3_length: 17
clone_size: NA
j_call: TRBJ2-3
v_call: TRBV4-1
d_call: TRBD2
cdr3_nt: TGCGCCAGCAGCCAAGGCGGTGCGGGGGGGGGCACAGATACGCAGTATTTT
cdr3_aa: CASSQGGAGGGTDTQYF

cdr3_length: 13
clone_size: NA
j_call: TRBJ2-7
v_call: TRBV7-8
d_call: TRBD1
cdr3_nt: TGTGCCAGCAGCTCCGGACAGGGAGGCGAGCAGTACTTC
cdr3_aa: CASSSGQGGEQYF

cdr3_length: 14
clone_size: NA
j_call: TRBJ2-3
v_call: TRBV18
d_call: NA
cdr3_nt: TGTGCCAGCTCACCGCAGGGGCGTGAAGATACGCAGTATTTT
cdr3_aa: CASSPQGREDTQYF

cdr3_length: 17
clone_size: NA
j_call: TRBJ2-4
v_call: TRBV5-1
d_call: TRBD2
cdr3_nt: TGCGCCAGCAGCTTGGTTGTCGGCGGGGGGGGCAAAAACATTCAGTACTTC
cdr3_aa: CASSLVVGGGGKNIQYF

cdr3_length: 16
clone_size: NA
j_call: TRBJ2-3
v_call: TRBV15
d_call: TRBD1
cdr3_nt: TGTGCCACCAGCCCCCGAAGACAGGGGGGTACAGATACGCAGTATTTT
cdr3_aa: CATSPRRQGGTDTQYF

cdr3_length: 16
clone_size: NA
j_call: TRBJ2-4
v_call: TRBV6-5
d_call: TRBD2
cdr3_nt: TGTGCCAGCAGTTATCTAGCGGGAGGGGCCAAAAACATTCAGTACTTC
cdr3_aa: CASSYLAGGAKNIQYF

cdr3_length: 14
clone_size: NA
j_call: TRBJ1-1
v_call: TRBV15
d_call: TRBD1
cdr3_nt: TGTGCCACCAGCTCTCCAGGGGGATACACTGAAGCTTTCTTT
cdr3_aa: CATSSPGGYTEAFF

cdr3_length: 14
clone_size: NA
j_call: TRBJ1-1
v_call: TRBV19
d_call: NA
cdr3_nt: TGTGCCAGTACCATGCGGAACCTGAACACTGAAGCTTTCTTT
cdr3_aa: CASTMRNLNTEAFF

cdr3_length: 14
clone_size: NA
j_call: TRBJ1-1
v_call: TRBV6-5
d_call: NA
cdr3_nt: TGTGCCAGCAGTTACCAACAACAGGGTGAACGGGCTTTCTTT
cdr3_aa: CASSYQQQGERAFF

cdr3_length: 12
clone_size: NA
j_call: TRBJ2-1
v_call: TRBV7-9
d_call: NA
cdr3_nt: TGTGCCAGCAGCTTGTCGTCTAATGAGCAGTTCTTC
cdr3_aa: CASSLSSNEQFF

cdr3_length: 19
clone_size: NA
j_call: TRBJ1-5
v_call: TRBV21-1
d_call: NA
cdr3_nt: TGTGCCAGCAGCAACCACCCCGAGGGACAGGGGTATAGCAATCAGCCCCAGCATTTT
cdr3_aa: CASSNHPEGQGYSNQPQHF

cdr3_length: 15
clone_size: NA
j_call: TRBJ2-3
v_call: TRBV4-1
d_call: NA
cdr3_nt: TGCGCCAGCAGCCAAGATGTTACCGCCGGGTATACGCAGTATTTT
cdr3_aa: CASSQDVTAGYTQYF

cdr3_length: 15
clone_size: NA
j_call: TRBJ2-1
v_call: TRBV9
d_call: NA
cdr3_nt: TGTGCCAGCAGCGTTAGGCCTCTAAAAGGGGATGAGCAGTTCTTC
cdr3_aa: CASSVRPLKGDEQFF

cdr3_length: 17
clone_size: NA
j_call: TRBJ2-2
v_call: TRBV18
d_call: NA
cdr3_nt: TGTGCCAGCTCACCACCATCAACTCGGAGAGGCACCGGGGAGCTGTTTTTT
cdr3_aa: CASSPPSTRRGTGELFF

cdr3_length: 16
clone_size: NA
j_call: TRBJ1-5
v_call: TRBV9
d_call: NA
cdr3_nt: TGTGCCAGCAGCGCGGGGGGGCACAACTCCCCTCAGCCCCAGCATTTT
cdr3_aa: CASSAGGHNSPQPQHF

cdr3_length: 13
clone_size: NA
j_call: TRBJ2-7
v_call: TRBV19
d_call: TRBD1
cdr3_nt: TGTGCCAGCCGGGACAGACTCACCTACGAGCAGTACTTC
cdr3_aa: CASRDRLTYEQYF

cdr3_length: 15
clone_size: NA
j_call: TRBJ1-2
v_call: TRBV6-6
d_call: TRBD1
cdr3_nt: TGTGCCAGCAGTTACAACGGGGACAGGGGTGGTGGCTACACCTTC
cdr3_aa: CASSYNGDRGGGYTF

cdr3_length: 14
clone_size: NA
j_call: TRBJ1-3
v_call: TRBV5-1
d_call: TRBD1
cdr3_nt: TGCGCCAGCAGCTTGGGGACAGGCCGGGACACCATATATTTT
cdr3_aa: CASSLGTGRDTIYF

cdr3_length: 14
clone_size: NA
j_call: TRBJ1-3
v_call: TRBV5-1
d_call: NA
cdr3_nt: TGCGCCAGCAGCTTGGTCCCGTCTGGAAACACCATATATTTT
cdr3_aa: CASSLVPSGNTIYF

cdr3_length: 13
clone_size: NA
j_call: TRBJ2-4
v_call: TRBV14
d_call: NA
cdr3_nt: TGTGCCAGCAGCCAGATCGTACAGGGAGCCCAGTACTTC
cdr3_aa: CASSQIVQGAQYF

cdr3_length: 15
clone_size: NA
j_call: TRBJ2-5
v_call: TRBV5-8
d_call: NA
cdr3_nt: TGTGCCAGCAGCTTCGCCGGGGGGCACCAAGAGACCCAGTACTTC
cdr3_aa: CASSFAGGHQETQYF

cdr3_length: 11
clone_size: NA
j_call: TRBJ1-1
v_call: TRBV21-1
d_call: NA
cdr3_nt: TGTGCCAGCAGCAATAGACATGGAGCTTTCTTT
cdr3_aa: CASSNRHGAFF